This T cell receptor beta chain was identified in a study of breast tumors, draining lymph nodes, adjacent tissues. TCRdb independently ran MiXCR on the multiplex PCR reads; one entry per CDR3 protein. This sample yields approximately 280,000 distinct CDR3 sequences, of which under 35% are seen a single time; more than 1% belongs to the top ten. Regarding the study as a whole: The lymph node origin of tumor T cells was framed as consistent with a hypothesis, not demonstrated. Luminal-like breast cancer showed significantly higher tumor–nontumor repertoire similarity than basal-like. Most tumor T cells seemingly derive from lymph node, then expand in tumor. Tumors had less TCR diversity than lymph nodes, more than nontumor tissue.

This clonotype was seen repeatedly, ten times or more. No antigen is known for it. V gave up 3 bases and J gave up 9 bases, with 12 bases separating them. Germline loops: CDR1 SQVTM, CDR2 ANQGSEA. The CDR3 covers 11 residues. Samples came from axillary lymph nodes draining the breast cancer. The chain combines TRBV29-1 with TRBJ2-7; possibly TRBD2 for D (6 bases). The clonotype was recovered from a female donor with breast cancer. Some clones in this sample may be carry-over from other donors' samples. Material for sequencing was axillary lymph node tissue. CDR3 nucleotides: TGCAGCGTTGACGGAGGGCGACGGCAGTACTTC. Translated, it gives CSVDGGRRQYF.